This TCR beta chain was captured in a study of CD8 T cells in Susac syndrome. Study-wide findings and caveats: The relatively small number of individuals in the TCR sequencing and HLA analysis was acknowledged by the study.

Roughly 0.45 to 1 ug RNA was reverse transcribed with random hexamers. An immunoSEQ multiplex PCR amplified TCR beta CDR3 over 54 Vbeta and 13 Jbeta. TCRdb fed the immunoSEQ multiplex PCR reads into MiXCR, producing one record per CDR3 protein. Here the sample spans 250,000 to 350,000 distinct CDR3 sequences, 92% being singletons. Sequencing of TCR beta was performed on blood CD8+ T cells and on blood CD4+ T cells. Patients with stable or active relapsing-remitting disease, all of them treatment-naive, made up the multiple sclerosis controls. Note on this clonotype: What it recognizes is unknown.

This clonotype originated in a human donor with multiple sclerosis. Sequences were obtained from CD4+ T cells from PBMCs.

Here the CDR3 DNA reads TGTGCCAGCTCCGGGACAGGGAACAATGAGCAGTTCTTC. This sequence encodes CASSGTGNNEQFF. The chain recombines TRBV6-6 with TRBJ2-1, with 9 bases matching TRBD1. V gave up 8 bases and J gave up 5 bases; unmatched junction bases: 4. The germline gives CDR1 MNHNY, CDR2 SVGAGI (reference sequence). CDR3 length: 13 residues.